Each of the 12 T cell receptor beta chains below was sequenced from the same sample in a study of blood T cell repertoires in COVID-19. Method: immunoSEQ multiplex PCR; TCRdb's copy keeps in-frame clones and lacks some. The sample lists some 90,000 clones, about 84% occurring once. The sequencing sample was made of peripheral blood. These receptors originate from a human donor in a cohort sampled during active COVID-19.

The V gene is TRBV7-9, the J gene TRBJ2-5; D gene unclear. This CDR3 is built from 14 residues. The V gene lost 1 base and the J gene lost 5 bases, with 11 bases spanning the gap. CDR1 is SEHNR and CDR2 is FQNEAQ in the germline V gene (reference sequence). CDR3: CASSLVATSETQYF. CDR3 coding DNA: TGTGCCAGCAGCTTAGTTGCCACTTCCGAGACCCAGTACTTC.

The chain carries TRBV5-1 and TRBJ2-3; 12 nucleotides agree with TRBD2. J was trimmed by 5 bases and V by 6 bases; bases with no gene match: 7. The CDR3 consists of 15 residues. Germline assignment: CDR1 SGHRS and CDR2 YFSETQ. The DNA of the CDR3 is TGCGCCAGCACGACTAGCGGGAGCCAGGGAGATACGCAGTATTTT. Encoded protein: CASTTSGSQGDTQYF.

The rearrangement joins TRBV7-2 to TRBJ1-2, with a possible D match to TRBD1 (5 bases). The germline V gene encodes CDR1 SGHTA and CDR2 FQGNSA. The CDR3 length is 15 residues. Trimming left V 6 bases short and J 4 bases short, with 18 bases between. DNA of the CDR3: TGTGCCAGCAGATCGAGCCTCTTGGGGGGCTATGGCTACACCTTC. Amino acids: CASRSSLLGGYGYTF.

Here the CDR3 reads CASSLAVGPDNEQFF. The CDR3 DNA sequence: TGTGCCAGCAGCCTAGCGGTGGGGCCGGACAATGAGCAGTTCTTC. V is TRBV6-5 and J is TRBJ2-1, with 7 bases that match TRBD2. Germline V gene lookup returns CDR1 MNHEY and CDR2 SVGAGI. The CDR3 is 15 residues long. Trimming removed 6 bases from V and 5 bases from J; junction bases left unmatched: 10.

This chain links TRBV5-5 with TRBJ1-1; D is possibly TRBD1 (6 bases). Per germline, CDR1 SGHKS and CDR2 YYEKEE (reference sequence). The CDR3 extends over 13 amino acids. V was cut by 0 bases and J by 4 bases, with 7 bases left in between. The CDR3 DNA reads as TGTGCCAGCAGCTTGGGGACAGTCACTGAAGCTTTCTTT. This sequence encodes CASSLGTVTEAFF.

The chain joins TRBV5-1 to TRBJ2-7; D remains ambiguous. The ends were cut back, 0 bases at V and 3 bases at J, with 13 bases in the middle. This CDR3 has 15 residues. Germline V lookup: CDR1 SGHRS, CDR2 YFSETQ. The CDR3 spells CASSLDPAGGYEQYF. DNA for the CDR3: TGCGCCAGCAGCTTGGACCCCGCCGGTGGCTACGAGCAGTACTTC.

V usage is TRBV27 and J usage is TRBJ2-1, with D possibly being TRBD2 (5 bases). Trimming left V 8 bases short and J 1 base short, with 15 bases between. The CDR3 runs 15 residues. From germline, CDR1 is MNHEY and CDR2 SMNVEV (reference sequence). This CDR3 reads CASAAGGWSYNEQFF. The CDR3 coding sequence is TGTGCCAGCGCCGCCGGAGGATGGTCCTACAATGAGCAGTTCTTC.

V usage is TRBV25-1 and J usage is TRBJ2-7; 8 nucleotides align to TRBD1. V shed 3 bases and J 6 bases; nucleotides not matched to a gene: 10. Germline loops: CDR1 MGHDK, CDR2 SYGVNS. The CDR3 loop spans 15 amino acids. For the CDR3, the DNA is TGTGCCAGCAGTGACCCTTACACCGACAGGGGCGAGCAGTACTTC. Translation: CASSDPYTDRGEQYF.

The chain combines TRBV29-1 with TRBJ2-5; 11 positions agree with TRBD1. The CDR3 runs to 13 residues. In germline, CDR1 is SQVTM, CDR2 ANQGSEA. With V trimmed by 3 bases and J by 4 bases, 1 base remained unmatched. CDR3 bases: TGCAGCGTTGAGGGACAGGGGGTAGAGACCCAGTACTTC. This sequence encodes CSVEGQGVETQYF.

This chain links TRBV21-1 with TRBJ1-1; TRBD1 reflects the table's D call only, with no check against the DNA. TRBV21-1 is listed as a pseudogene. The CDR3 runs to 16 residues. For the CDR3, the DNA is TGTGCCAGCAGCAAAGAAGAAGTCACAATGAACACTGAAGCTTTCTTT. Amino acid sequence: CASSKEEVTMNTEAFF.

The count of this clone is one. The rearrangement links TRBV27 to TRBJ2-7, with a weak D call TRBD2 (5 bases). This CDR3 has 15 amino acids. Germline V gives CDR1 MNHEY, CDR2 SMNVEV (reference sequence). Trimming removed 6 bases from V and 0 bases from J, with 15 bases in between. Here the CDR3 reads CASRGWRADSYEQYF. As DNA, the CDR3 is TGTGCCAGCAGGGGGTGGAGAGCGGACTCCTACGAGCAGTACTTC.

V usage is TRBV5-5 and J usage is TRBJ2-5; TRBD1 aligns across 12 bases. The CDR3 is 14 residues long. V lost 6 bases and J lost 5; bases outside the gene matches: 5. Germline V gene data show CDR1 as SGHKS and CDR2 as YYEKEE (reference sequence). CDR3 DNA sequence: TGTGCCAGCACCGGGACAGGGGGCGCGGAGACCCAGTACTTC. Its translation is CASTGTGGAETQYF.